These 7 T cell receptor beta chains were sequenced from one sample in a study of CD8 T cells in Susac syndrome. The RNA, about 0.5 to 1 ug, was put through reverse transcription using random hexamers. TCRdb re-called the immunoSEQ multiplex PCR reads with MiXCR, one entry per CDR3 protein. The repertoire holds some 200,000 distinct CDR3 sequences, with 95% as singletons. The sequencing sample was made of CD4+ T cells from PBMCs. Source of these receptors: a human donor with multiple sclerosis.

This clonotype has only one observation. The chain links TRBV9 to TRBJ1-5, with D unclear. The germline CDR1 and CDR2 sequences are SGDLS and YYNGEE. The CDR3 contains 15 residues. V was cut by 2 bases and J by 0 bases, with 9 bases left in between. This chain's CDR3 is CASSVDGYSNQPQHF. In DNA form, the CDR3 reads TGTGCCAGCAGCGTCGATGGATATAGCAATCAGCCCCAGCATTTT.

The chain couples TRBV20-1 to TRBJ2-2, with D hard to call. Per germline, CDR1 DFQATT and CDR2 SNEGSKA (reference sequence). The CDR3 runs to 14 residues. The V end was cut by 0 bases, the J end by 6 bases, with 11 bases between. The CDR3 nucleotides read TGCAGTGCTAGAGATTCGTCCATCCCCGGGGAGCTGTTTTTT. It encodes CSARDSSIPGELFF.

This clonotype has a handful of counts. The chain is built from TRBV3-1 and TRBJ1-2; 7 nucleotides agree with TRBD1. The trim removed 5 bases at V and 4 bases at J, leaving 4 bases unmatched. Germline CDR1 LGHDT, CDR2 YNNKEL (reference sequence). This CDR3 spans 13 amino acids. The CDR3 sequence is CASSSGQSYGYTF. DNA for the CDR3: TGTGCCAGCAGCTCGGGACAGAGCTATGGCTACACCTTC.

The chain combines TRBV15 with TRBJ2-7; no clear D. The V and J ends lost 3 bases and 5 bases respectively, with 11 bases between them. CDR3 length: 13 residues. In germline, CDR1 is LNHNV, CDR2 YYDKDF (reference sequence). The CDR3 DNA sequence: TGTGCCACCAGCAGGGACCAGAGCCACGAGCAGTACTTC. Translation gives CATSRDQSHEQYF.

V usage is TRBV6-6 and J usage is TRBJ1-1; D is perhaps TRBD1 (5 bases). Germline CDR1 and CDR2: MNHNY and SVGAGI (reference sequence). The CDR3 has 13 residues. V was shortened by 5 bases and J by 4 bases, with 11 bases between the two germline ends. The CDR3 DNA reads as TGTGCCAGCAGTCTCGGGGCCTTCACTGAAGCTTTCTTT. It translates to CASSLGAFTEAFF.

This chain joins TRBV9 and TRBJ1-1; the D is unclear. Germline values: CDR1 SGDLS, CDR2 YYNGEE. V was trimmed by 0 bases and J by 1 base, leaving 7 bases between them. The CDR3 runs 14 residues. The CDR3 sequence: CASSVAGSNTEAFF. CDR3 in DNA: TGTGCCAGCAGCGTAGCGGGATCGAACACTGAAGCTTTCTTT.

This clonotype has more than one count but fewer than ten. The chain uses TRBV6-5 and TRBJ2-7; D may be TRBD1 (6 bases). Germline-derived CDR1 and CDR2 are MNHEY and SVGAGI. V gave up 6 bases and J gave up 0 bases, with 6 bases separating them. The CDR3 contains 12 residues. The CDR3 DNA follows: TGTGCCAGCAGACAGGGCTCCTACGAGCAGTACTTC. It translates to CASRQGSYEQYF.